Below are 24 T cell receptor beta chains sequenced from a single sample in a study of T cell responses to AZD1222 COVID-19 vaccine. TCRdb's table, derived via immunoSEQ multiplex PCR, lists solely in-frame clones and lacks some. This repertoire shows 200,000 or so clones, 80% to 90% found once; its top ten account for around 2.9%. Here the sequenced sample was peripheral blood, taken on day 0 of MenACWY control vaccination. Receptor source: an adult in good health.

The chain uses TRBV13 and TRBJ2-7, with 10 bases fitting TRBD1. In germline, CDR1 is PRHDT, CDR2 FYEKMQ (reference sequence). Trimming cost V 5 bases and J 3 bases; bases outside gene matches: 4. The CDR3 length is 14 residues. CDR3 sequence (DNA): TGTGCCAGCAGCAAGGACAGGGGGATCTACGAGCAGTACTTC. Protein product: CASSKDRGIYEQYF.

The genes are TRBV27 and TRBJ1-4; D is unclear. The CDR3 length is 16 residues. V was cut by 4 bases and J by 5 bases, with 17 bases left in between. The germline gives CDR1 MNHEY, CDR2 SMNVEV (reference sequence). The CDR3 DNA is TGTGCCAGCAGTTCGTCTTCGGGAGCACGAAATGAAAAACTGTTTTTT. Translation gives CASSSSSGARNEKLFF.

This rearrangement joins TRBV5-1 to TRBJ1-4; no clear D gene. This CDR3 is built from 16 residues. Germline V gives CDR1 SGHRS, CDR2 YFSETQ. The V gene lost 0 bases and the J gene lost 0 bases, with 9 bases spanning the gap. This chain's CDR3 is CASSLATASTNEKLFF. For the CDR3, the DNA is TGCGCCAGCAGCTTGGCCACGGCTTCAACTAATGAAAAACTGTTTTTT.

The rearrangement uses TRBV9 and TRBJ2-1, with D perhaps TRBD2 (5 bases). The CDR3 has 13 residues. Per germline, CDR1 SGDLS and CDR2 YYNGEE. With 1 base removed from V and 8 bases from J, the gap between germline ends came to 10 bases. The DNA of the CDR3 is TGTGCCAGCAGCGTACGAGGTAGCGATGAGCAGTTCTTC. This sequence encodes CASSVRGSDEQFF.

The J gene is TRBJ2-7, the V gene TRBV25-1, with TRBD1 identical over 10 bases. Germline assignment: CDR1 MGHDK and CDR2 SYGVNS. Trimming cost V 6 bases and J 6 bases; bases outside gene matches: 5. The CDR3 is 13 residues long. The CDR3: CASRRGTGAEQYF. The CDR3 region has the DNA TGTGCCAGCAGGAGGGGGACAGGGGCCGAGCAGTACTTC.

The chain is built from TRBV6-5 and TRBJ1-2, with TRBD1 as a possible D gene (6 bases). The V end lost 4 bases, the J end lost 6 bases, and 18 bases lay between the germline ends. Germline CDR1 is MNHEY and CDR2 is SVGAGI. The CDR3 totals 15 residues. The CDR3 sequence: CASSFGTSLGDGYTF. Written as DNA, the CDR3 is TGTGCCAGCAGTTTCGGGACAAGCCTTGGTGATGGCTACACCTTC.

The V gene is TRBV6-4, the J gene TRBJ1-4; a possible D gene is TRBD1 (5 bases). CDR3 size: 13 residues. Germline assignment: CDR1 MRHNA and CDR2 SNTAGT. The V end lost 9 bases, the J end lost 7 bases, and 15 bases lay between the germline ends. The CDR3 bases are TGTGCCAGACCGTCCAGGGCGGTTGAAAAACTGTTTTTT. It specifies CARPSRAVEKLFF.

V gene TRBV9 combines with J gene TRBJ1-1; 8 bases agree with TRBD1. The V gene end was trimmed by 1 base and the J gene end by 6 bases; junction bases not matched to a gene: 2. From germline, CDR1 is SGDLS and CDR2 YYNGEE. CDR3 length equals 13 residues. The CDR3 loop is CASSVSGGSEAFF. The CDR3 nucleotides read TGTGCCAGCAGCGTATCAGGGGGCTCTGAAGCTTTCTTT. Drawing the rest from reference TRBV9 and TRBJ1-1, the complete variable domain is DSGVTQTPKHLITATGQRVTLRCSPRSGDLSVYWYQQSLDQGLQFLIQYYNGEERAKGNILERFSAQQFPDLHSELNLSSLELGDSALYFCASSVSGGSEAFFGQGTRLTVV.

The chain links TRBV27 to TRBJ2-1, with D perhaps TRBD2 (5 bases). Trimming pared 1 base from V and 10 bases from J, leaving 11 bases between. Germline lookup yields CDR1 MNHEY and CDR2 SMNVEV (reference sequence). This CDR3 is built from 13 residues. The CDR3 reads CASSLYEGWEQFF. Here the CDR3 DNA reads TGTGCCAGCAGTTTATACGAGGGATGGGAGCAGTTCTTC.

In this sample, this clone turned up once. As DNA, the CDR3 is TGTGCCAGCAGTTACATGGGGGGCACCGGGGAGCTGTTTTTT. Its translation: CASSYMGGTGELFF. J is TRBJ2-2 and V is TRBV2, with a tentative D call TRBD2 (6 bases). The germline V gene encodes CDR1 SNHLY and CDR2 FYNNEI. The CDR3 spans 14 residues. V was cut by 5 bases and J by 4 bases, with 11 bases left in between.

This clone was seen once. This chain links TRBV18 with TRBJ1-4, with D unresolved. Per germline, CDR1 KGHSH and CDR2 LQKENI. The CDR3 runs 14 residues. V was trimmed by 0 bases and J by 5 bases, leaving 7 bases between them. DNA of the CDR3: TGTGCCAGCTCACCACCTCCAGGAAATGAAAAACTGTTTTTT. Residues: CASSPPPGNEKLFF.

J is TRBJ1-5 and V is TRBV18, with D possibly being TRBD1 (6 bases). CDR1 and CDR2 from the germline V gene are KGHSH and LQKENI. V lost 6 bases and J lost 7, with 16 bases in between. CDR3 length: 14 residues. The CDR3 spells CASSQLRGGQPQHF. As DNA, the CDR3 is TGTGCCAGCTCCCAACTGAGGGGGGGGCAGCCCCAGCATTTT.

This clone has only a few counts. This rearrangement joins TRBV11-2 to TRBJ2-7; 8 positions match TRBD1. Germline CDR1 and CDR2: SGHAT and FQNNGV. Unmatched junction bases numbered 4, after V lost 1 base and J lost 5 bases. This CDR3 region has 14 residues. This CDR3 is CASSLGTGNDEQYF. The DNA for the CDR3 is TGTGCCAGCAGCTTAGGGACAGGGAACGACGAGCAGTACTTC.

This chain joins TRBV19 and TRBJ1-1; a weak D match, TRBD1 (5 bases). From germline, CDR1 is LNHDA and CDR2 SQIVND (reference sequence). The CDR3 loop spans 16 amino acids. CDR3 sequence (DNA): TGTCAAGGGCAAAACCCGGGCGGGCAGGGGAACACTGAAGCTTTCTTT. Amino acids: CQGQNPGGQGNTEAFF.

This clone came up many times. CDR3 sequence: CASSLWHRKNEQYF. The CDR3 bases are TGTGCCAGCAGCTTGTGGCACAGGAAGAACGAGCAGTACTTC. The chain combines TRBV5-4 with TRBJ2-7, with D possibly TRBD1 on 5 matching bases. This CDR3 region has 14 residues. Trimming stripped 1 base from V and 5 bases from J, with 13 bases between. CDR1 is SGHNT, CDR2 YYREEE, per germline (reference sequence).

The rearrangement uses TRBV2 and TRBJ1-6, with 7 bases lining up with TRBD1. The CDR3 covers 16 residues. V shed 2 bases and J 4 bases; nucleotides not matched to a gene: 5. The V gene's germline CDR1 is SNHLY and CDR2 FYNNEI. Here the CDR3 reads CASSEPTGIYNSPLHF. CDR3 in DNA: TGTGCCAGCAGTGAACCGACAGGGATTTATAATTCACCCCTCCACTTT.

CDR3 coding DNA: TGTGCCAGCCGACCTAGGGAGGCCGGGGAGCTGTTTTTT. Amino acid sequence: CASRPREAGELFF. The chain links TRBV3-1 (or the pseudogene TRBV3-2) to TRBJ2-2; D perhaps matches TRBD2 (6 bases). CDR3 size: 13 residues. Germline CDR1 LGHDT, CDR2 YNNKEL (reference sequence). V lost 8 bases, J lost 6 bases, and 13 bases lay in between.

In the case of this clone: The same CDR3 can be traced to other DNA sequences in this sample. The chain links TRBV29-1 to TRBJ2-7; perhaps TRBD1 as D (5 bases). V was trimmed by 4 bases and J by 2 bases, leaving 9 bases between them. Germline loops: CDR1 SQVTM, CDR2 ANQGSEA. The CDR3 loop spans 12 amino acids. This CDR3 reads CSVAQGPYEQYF. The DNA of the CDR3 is TGCAGCGTTGCCCAGGGCCCCTACGAGCAGTACTTC.

Here the CDR3 reads CASSRTSGGRETQYF. The CDR3 nucleotides read TGTGCCAGCAGCCGAACTAGCGGGGGTAGGGAGACCCAGTACTTC. This chain links TRBV6-2 or TRBV6-3 with TRBJ2-5; TRBD2 matches at 11 bases. The V gene end was trimmed by 6 bases and the J gene end by 5 bases; junction bases not matched to a gene: 8. The germline V gene has CDR1 MNHEY and CDR2 SVGEGT. The CDR3 consists of 15 residues.

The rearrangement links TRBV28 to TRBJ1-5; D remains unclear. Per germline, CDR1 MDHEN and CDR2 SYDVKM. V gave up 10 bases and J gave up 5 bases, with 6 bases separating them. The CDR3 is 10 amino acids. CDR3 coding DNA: TGTGCCACCGGGGATCAGCCCCAGCATTTT. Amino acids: CATGDQPQHF.

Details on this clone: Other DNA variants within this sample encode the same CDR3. The CDR3 sequence: CASSPGNEQFF. In nucleotides, the CDR3 is TGTGCCAGCAGCCCAGGCAATGAGCAGTTCTTC. The chain couples TRBV7-2 to TRBJ2-1, with D unresolved. Between the trimmed V and J ends, which lost 5 bases and 6 bases, there was a span of 5 bases. The CDR3 is made up of 11 amino acids. In germline, CDR1 is SGHTA, CDR2 FQGNSA.

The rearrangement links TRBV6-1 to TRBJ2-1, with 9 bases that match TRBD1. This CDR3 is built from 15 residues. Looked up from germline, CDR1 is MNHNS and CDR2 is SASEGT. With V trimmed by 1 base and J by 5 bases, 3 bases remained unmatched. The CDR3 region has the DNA TGTGCCAGCAGTGAAGGGACAGGGGAGGACAATGAGCAGTTCTTC. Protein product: CASSEGTGEDNEQFF.

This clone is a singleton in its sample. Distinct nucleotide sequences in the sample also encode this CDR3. The CDR3 protein is CAWSLGTVNTEAFF. The CDR3 nucleotides read TGTGCCTGGAGCCTGGGGACAGTGAACACTGAAGCTTTCTTT. This sequence joins TRBV30 and TRBJ1-1; TRBD1 aligns across 7 bases. From germline, CDR1 is GTSNPN and CDR2 SVGIG (reference sequence). V shed 3 bases, J shed 0 bases, and the junction held 4 bases outside the gene matches. CDR3 length: 14 residues.

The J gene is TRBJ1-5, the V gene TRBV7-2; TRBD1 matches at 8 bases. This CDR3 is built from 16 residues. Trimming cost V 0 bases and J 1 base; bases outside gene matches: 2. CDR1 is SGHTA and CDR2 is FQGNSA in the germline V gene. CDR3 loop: CASSLAWTGSNQPQHF. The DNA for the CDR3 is TGTGCCAGCAGCTTAGCTTGGACAGGGAGCAATCAGCCCCAGCATTTT.